These 14 T cell receptor beta chains were all obtained from the same sample, sequenced in a study of T cell responses to AZD1222 COVID-19 vaccine. The protocol was immunoSEQ multiplex PCR, while the TCRdb copy is restricted to in-frame clones and leaves out a portion. The sample yields about 150,000 clones, roughly 90% seen once. The material was peripheral blood, obtained 28 days after the second AZD1222 dose. Source of these receptors: an adult who received the AZD1222 COVID-19 vaccine.

The count of this clone is one. This chain uses TRBV7-9 with TRBJ1-3; D is perhaps TRBD1 (5 bases). V was cut by 5 bases and J by 0 bases, with 11 bases left in between. Germline CDR1 reads SEHNR; CDR2 reads FQNEAQ (reference sequence). The CDR3 has 15 amino acids. The DNA of the CDR3 is TGTGCCAGCAGCCCAACAGGTGTCTCTGGAAACACCATATATTTT. Translation gives CASSPTGVSGNTIYF.

V and J are TRBV5-1 and TRBJ2-3; 15 nucleotides match TRBD2. Germline V gene sequence: CDR1 SGHRS, CDR2 YFSETQ. The CDR3 runs to 17 residues. With 2 bases clipped from V and 2 bases from J, the junction kept 3 bases outside the gene matches. CDR3 bases: TGCGCCAGCAGCTTTCGGACTAGCGGGAGGGTCACAGATACGCAGTATTTT. Translating it yields CASSFRTSGRVTDTQYF.

This rearrangement joins TRBV7-9 to TRBJ1-1; possible D gene TRBD1, 5 bases. With 5 bases removed from V and 1 base from J, the gap between germline ends came to 8 bases. This CDR3 spans 13 amino acids. Germline CDR1 reads SEHNR; CDR2 reads FQNEAQ (reference sequence). The CDR3 DNA sequence: TGTGCCAGCAGCCCCGGGACGAACACTGAAGCTTTCTTT. Translation: CASSPGTNTEAFF.

V and J are TRBV30 and TRBJ1-5; TRBD1 matches 10 bases. Trimming removed 1 base from V and 2 bases from J; junction bases left unmatched: 2. The CDR3 contains 15 residues. The germline CDR1 and CDR2 sequences are GTSNPN and SVGIG (reference sequence). As DNA, the CDR3 is TGTGCCTGGAGTGGGGGGACAGGGGGCAATCAGCCCCAGCATTTT. Protein product: CAWSGGTGGNQPQHF.

The J gene is TRBJ2-7, the V gene TRBV10-1, with D hard to call. The germline gives CDR1 WNHNN, CDR2 SYGVQD (reference sequence). The CDR3 is 12 amino acids. V was shortened by 5 bases and J by 2 bases, with 7 bases between the two germline ends. The CDR3, as DNA: TGCGCCAGCAGTTCAGGTCCCTACGAGCAGTACTTC. It is translated as CASSSGPYEQYF.

The CDR3 region is CATSDSGKGDEKLFF. In nucleotides, the CDR3 is TGTGCCACCAGTGATTCAGGGAAAGGGGATGAAAAACTGTTTTTT. This chain connects TRBV24-1 to TRBJ1-4, with D possibly TRBD1 on 5 matching bases. The germline V gene has CDR1 KGHDR and CDR2 SFDVKD. This CDR3 is built from 15 residues. Trimming left V 2 bases short and J 6 bases short, with 12 bases between.

The chain employs TRBV27 and TRBJ2-7; the D call may be TRBD1 or TRBD2 (6 bases each). The CDR3 loop spans 17 amino acids. Between the trimmed V and J ends, which lost 2 bases and 2 bases, there was a span of 19 bases. The germline V gene has CDR1 MNHEY and CDR2 SMNVEV (reference sequence). DNA of the CDR3: TGTGCCAGCAGTTTAGCCGGGGGCAACGGAGGCACCTACGAGCAGTACTTC. Protein sequence: CASSLAGGNGGTYEQYF.

The rearrangement joins TRBV6-5 to TRBJ1-5; D might be TRBD1 (5 bases). CDR3 size: 14 residues. V lost 5 bases and J lost 1, with 9 bases in between. In germline, CDR1 is MNHEY, CDR2 SVGAGI. CDR3 nucleotides: TGTGCCAGCAGTCACCGGGGGAGCAATCAGCCCCAGCATTTT. It specifies CASSHRGSNQPQHF.

The CDR3 here is CASSPPRTSGRDEQYF. The CDR3 bases are TGTGCCAGCTCACCACCGAGGACTAGCGGGAGGGACGAGCAGTACTTC. V is TRBV18 and J is TRBJ2-7; TRBD2 aligns across 15 bases. Per germline, CDR1 KGHSH and CDR2 LQKENI. The CDR3 totals 16 residues. After removal of 0 bases from V and 5 bases from J, the junction contained 2 bases not matched to a gene. Together with reference TRBV18 and TRBJ2-7, the CDR3 gives the full variable domain: NAGVMQNPRHLVRRRGQEARLRCSPMKGHSHVYWYRQLPEEGLKFMVYLQKENIIDESGMPKERFSAEFPKEGPSILRIQQVVRGDSAAYFCASSPPRTSGRDEQYFGPGTRLTVT.

The rearrangement uses TRBV10-1 and TRBJ2-3; 7 bases fit TRBD2. CDR3 size: 15 residues. CDR1 is WNHNN and CDR2 is SYGVQD in the germline V gene (reference sequence). With 3 bases clipped from V and 2 bases from J, the junction kept 5 bases outside the gene matches. In DNA, the CDR3 is TGCGCCAGCAGTGAAGGCGGGAGAGTCACAGATACGCAGTATTTT. This gives the protein CASSEGGRVTDTQYF.

V and J are TRBV28 and TRBJ1-2, with 7 bases that match TRBD1. There are 13 residues in the CDR3. V lost 7 bases, J lost 2 bases, and 4 bases stayed unmatched. Per germline, CDR1 MDHEN and CDR2 SYDVKM. This CDR3 reads CASIPGGNYGYTF. CDR3 DNA: TGTGCCAGCATTCCAGGGGGAAACTATGGCTACACCTTC.

This clone appeared once. The genes are TRBV10-3 and TRBJ1-6; the D is unclear. V lost 6 bases and J lost 6, with 6 bases in between. The germline CDR1 and CDR2 sequences are ENHRY and SYGVKD. CDR3 length: 12 amino acids. CDR3 nucleotide sequence: TGTGCCATCAGCGGACGTAATTCACCCCTCCACTTT. It codes for CAISGRNSPLHF.

V usage is TRBV15 and J usage is TRBJ1-5, with TRBD1 matching over 7 bases. Unmatched junction bases numbered 8, after V lost 3 bases and J lost 0 bases. The germline gives CDR1 LNHNV, CDR2 YYDKDF (reference sequence). The CDR3 has 17 residues. The CDR3 is CATSRETGRYSNQPQHF. CDR3 DNA sequence: TGTGCCACCAGCAGGGAGACAGGGAGATATAGCAATCAGCCCCAGCATTTT.

The CDR3 DNA reads TGTGCCAGCAGTTCCCTTTATAATTCACCCCTCCACTTT. Protein sequence: CASSSLYNSPLHF. The chain carries TRBV27 and TRBJ1-6; D not certain. Germline V gene data show CDR1 as MNHEY and CDR2 as SMNVEV (reference sequence). CDR3 length: 13 amino acids. Between the trimmed V and J ends, which lost 4 bases and 4 bases, there was a span of 5 bases.